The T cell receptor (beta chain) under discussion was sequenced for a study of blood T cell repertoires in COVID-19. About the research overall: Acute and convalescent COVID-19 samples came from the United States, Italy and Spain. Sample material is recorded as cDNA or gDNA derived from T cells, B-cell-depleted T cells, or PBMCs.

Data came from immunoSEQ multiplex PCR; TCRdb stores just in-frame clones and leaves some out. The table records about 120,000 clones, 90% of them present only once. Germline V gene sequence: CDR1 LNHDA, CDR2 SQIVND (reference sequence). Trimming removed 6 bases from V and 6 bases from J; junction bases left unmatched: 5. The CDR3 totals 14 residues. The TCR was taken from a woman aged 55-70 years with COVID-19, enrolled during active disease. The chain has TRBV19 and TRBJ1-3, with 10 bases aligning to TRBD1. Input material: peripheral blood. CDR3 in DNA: TGTGCCAGTAGCCGGGACAGGGGACCAAACACCATATATTTT. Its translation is CASSRDRGPNTIYF.